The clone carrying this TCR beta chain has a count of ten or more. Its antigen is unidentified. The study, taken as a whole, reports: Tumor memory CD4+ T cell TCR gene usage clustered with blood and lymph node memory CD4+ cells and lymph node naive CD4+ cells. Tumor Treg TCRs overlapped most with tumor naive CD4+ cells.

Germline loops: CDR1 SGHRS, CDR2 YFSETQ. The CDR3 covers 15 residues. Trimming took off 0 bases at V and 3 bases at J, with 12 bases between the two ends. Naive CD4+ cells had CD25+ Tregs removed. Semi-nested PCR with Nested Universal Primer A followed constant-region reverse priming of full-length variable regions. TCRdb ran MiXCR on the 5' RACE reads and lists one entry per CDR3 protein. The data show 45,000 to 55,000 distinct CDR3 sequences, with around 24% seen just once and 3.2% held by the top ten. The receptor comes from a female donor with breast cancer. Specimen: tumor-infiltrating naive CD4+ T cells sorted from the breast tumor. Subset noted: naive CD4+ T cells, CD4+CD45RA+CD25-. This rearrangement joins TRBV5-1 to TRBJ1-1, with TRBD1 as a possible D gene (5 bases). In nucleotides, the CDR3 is TGCGCCAGCAGCTTGGGGGTAATCAGGGACACTGAAGCTTTCTTT. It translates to CASSLGVIRDTEAFF.